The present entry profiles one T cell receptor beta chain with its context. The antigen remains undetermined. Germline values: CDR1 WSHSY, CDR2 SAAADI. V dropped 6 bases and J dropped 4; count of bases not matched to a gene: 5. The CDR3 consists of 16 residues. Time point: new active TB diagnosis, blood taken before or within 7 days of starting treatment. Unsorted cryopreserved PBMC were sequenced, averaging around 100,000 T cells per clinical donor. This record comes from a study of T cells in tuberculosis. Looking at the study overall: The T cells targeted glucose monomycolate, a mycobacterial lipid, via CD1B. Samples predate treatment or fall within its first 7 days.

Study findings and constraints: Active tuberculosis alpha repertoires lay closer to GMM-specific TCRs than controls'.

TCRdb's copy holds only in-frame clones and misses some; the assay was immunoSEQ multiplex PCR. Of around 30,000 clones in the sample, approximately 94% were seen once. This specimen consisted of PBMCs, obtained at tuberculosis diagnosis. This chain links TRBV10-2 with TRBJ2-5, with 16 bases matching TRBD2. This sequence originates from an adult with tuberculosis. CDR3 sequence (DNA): TGCGCCAGCAGCCCGGGACTAGCGGGGGGGAGAGAGACCCAGTACTTC. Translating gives CASSPGLAGGRETQYF.